The 8 T cell receptor beta chains given below trace back to one sample, sequenced in a study of breast tumors, draining lymph nodes, adjacent tissues. Using its own MiXCR run on the multiplex PCR reads, TCRdb lists one record per CDR3 protein. This table has 50,000 to 65,000 distinct CDR3 sequences, roughly 40% appearing once. The sample was breast tumor tissue. These receptors came from a female donor with breast cancer. Some clones in this sample may be carry-over from other donors' samples.

As to this clonotype: Being one base from a much bigger clone, this may be a read error. The chain combines TRBV4-2 with TRBJ1-1; D uncertain. CDR1 and CDR2 (germline): LGHNA, YNFKEQ. CDR3 length equals 15 residues. Written as DNA, the CDR3 is TGTGCCACCAGCCAAGAGCGGCTCCCGAACACTGAAGCTTTCTTT. Its translation is CATSQERLPNTEAFF.

This clonotype was counted between two and nine times. The gene calls are TRBV11-3 and TRBJ2-4, with 13 bases identical to TRBD2. V lost 1 base, J lost 9 bases, and 0 bases stayed unmatched. The CDR3 sequence is 14 residues long. CDR1 SGHNT and CDR2 YENEEA come from the germline V gene. The CDR3 loop reads CASSLGLAGGIQYF. In DNA form, the CDR3 reads TGTGCCAGCAGCTTAGGACTAGCGGGAGGCATTCAGTACTTC.

The rearrangement joins TRBV5-6 to TRBJ1-1, with no clear D. The germline V gene encodes CDR1 SGHDT and CDR2 YYEEEE. The CDR3 is 16 residues long. V lost 1 base and J lost 2, with 15 bases in between. The CDR3 sequence is CASSLPFPGRNTEAFF. As DNA, the CDR3 is TGTGCCAGCAGCTTGCCGTTTCCGGGAAGAAACACTGAAGCTTTCTTT.

This clonotype was picked up many times. The gene calls are TRBV5-1 and TRBJ1-5, with unresolved D. Germline lookup yields CDR1 SGHRS and CDR2 YFSETQ. The CDR3 is 15 amino acids. V lost 0 bases to trimming and J lost 4 bases, with 11 bases between them. CDR3 sequence (DNA): TGCGCCAGCAGCTTGGTGGCAGGACCTAATCAGCCCCAGCATTTT. Amino acids: CASSLVAGPNQPQHF.

In regard to this clonotype: This may be a read error, as it is one base from a much larger clone. Because the CDR3's place on the DNA is in doubt, the DNA is left out and the CDR3 is given as listed by TCRdb. This chain joins TRBV9 and TRBJ2-1; the table's TRBD2 call for D was not verified on the DNA. The germline V gene has CDR1 SGDLS and CDR2 YYNGEE. From its first to its last residue, the CDR3 has 15 amino acids. The CDR3 region is CASSVGVAGGAEPFF.

This clonotype was counted ten times or more. The CDR3 sequence is CASSLGRVDNEQFF. CDR3 bases: TGTGCCAGCAGCTTGGGTAGGGTTGACAATGAGCAGTTCTTC. The chain carries TRBV5-4 and TRBJ2-1; D gene uncertain. The CDR3 extends over 14 amino acids. The V end lost 0 bases, the J end lost 5 bases, and 9 bases lay between the germline ends. From germline, CDR1 is SGHNT and CDR2 YYREEE (reference sequence).

This clonotype has a count of ten or more. This sequence joins TRBV30 and TRBJ2-5, with D tentatively TRBD1 (5 bases). CDR3 length: 15 residues. V was clipped by 3 bases and J by 0 bases, with 14 bases between them. Germline loops: CDR1 GTSNPN, CDR2 SVGIG (reference sequence). The CDR3 bases are TGTGCCTGGAGCCGCCAGGGTTTTTACCAAGAGACCCAGTACTTC. It yields the protein CAWSRQGFYQETQYF.

This clonotype turned up a few times. The V gene is TRBV6-2 or TRBV6-3, the J gene TRBJ1-2; the match to TRBD1 covers 8 bases. The CDR3 contains 14 residues. V lost 6 bases, J lost 2 bases, and 5 bases stayed unmatched. CDR1 is MNHEY and CDR2 is SVGEGT in the germline V gene. The CDR3: CASSRGQGNYGYTF. DNA of the CDR3: TGTGCCAGCAGCCGCGGACAGGGCAACTATGGCTACACCTTC.